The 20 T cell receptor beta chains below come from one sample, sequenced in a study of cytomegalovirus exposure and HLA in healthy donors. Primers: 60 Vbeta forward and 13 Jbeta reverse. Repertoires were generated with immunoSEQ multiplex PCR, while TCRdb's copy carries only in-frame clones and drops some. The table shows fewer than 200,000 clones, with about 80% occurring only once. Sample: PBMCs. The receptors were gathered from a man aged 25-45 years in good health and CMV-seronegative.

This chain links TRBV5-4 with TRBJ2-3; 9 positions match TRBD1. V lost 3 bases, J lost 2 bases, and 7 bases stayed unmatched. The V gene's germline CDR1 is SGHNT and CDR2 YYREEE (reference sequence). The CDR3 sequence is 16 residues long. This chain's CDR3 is CASSWRTGAYTDTQYF. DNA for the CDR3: TGTGCCAGCAGCTGGAGGACAGGGGCTTACACAGATACGCAGTATTTT.

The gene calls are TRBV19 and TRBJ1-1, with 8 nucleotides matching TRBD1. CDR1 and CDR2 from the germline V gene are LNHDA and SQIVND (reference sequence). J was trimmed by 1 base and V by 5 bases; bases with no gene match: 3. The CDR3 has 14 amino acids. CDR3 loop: CASSQGQGNTEAFF. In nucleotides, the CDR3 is TGTGCCAGTAGTCAAGGACAGGGGAACACTGAAGCTTTCTTT. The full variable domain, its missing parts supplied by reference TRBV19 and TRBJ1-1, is DGGITQSPKYLFRKEGQNVTLSCEQNLNHDAMYWYRQDPGQGLRLIYYSQIVNDFQKGDIAEGYSVSREKKESFPLTVTSAQKNPTAFYLCASSQGQGNTEAFFGQGTRLTVV.

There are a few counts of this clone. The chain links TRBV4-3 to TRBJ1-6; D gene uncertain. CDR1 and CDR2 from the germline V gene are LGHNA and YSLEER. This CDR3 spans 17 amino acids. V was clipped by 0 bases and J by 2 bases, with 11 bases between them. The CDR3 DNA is TGCGCCAGCAGCCAAGAACCAGTTACGACCTATAATTCACCCCTCCACTTT. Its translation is CASSQEPVTTYNSPLHF.

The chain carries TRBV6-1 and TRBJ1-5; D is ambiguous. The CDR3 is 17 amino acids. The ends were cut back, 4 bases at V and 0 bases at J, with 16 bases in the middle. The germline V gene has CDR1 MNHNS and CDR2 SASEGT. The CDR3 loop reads CASSGPYTVDSNQPQHF. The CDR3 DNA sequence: TGTGCCAGCAGTGGACCCTATACAGTAGATAGCAATCAGCCCCAGCATTTT.

This chain's CDR3 is CASSSLQASYEQYF. The CDR3 DNA follows: TGCGCCAGCAGCTCTTTACAGGCGAGCTACGAGCAGTACTTC. V is TRBV4-1 and J is TRBJ2-7; tentative D call: TRBD1 (5 bases). The CDR3 sequence is 14 residues long. Trimming stripped 5 bases from V and 3 bases from J, with 14 bases between. CDR1 and CDR2 (germline): MGHRA, YSYEKL.

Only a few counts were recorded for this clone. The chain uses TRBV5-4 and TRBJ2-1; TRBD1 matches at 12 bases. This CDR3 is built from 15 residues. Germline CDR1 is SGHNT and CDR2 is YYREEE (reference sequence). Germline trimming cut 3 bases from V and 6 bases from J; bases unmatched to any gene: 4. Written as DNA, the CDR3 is TGTGCCAGCAGCTCCGGGACAGGGGGCCTCAATGAGCAGTTCTTC. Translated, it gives CASSSGTGGLNEQFF.

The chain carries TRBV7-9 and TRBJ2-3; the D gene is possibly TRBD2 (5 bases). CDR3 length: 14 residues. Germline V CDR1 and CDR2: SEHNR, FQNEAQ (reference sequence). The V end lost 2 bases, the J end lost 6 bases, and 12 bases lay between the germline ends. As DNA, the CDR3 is TGTGCCAGCAGCTTAACGGGATCCCGTGATACGCAGTATTTT. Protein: CASSLTGSRDTQYF.

As DNA, the CDR3 is TGTGCCAGCAGCTTGGGCAGAGACTACGAGCAGTACTTC. Translation: CASSLGRDYEQYF. This rearrangement joins TRBV7-6 to TRBJ2-7; D ambiguous. This CDR3 comprises 13 residues. Germline CDR1 is SGHVS and CDR2 is FNYEAQ. V shed 3 bases and J shed 3 bases, with 9 bases lying between them. Drawing the rest from reference TRBV7-6 and TRBJ2-7, the complete variable domain is GAGVSQSPRYKVTKRGQDVALRCDPISGHVSLYWYRQALGQGPEFLTYFNYEAQQDKSGLPNDRFSAERPEGSISTLTIQRTEQRDSAMYRCASSLGRDYEQYFGPGTRLTVT.

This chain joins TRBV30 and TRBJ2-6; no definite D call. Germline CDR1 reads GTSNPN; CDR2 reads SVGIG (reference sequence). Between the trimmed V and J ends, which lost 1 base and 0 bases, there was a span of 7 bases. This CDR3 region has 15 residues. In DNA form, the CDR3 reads TGTGCCTGGAGTGACGGCGGCTCTGGGGCCAACGTCCTGACTTTC. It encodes CAWSDGGSGANVLTF.

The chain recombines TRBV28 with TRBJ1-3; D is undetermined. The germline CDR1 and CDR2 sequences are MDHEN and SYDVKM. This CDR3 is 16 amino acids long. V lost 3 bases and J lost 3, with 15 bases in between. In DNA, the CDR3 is TGTGCCAGCAGTTTTTCGGGTGCCGTCGGTGGAAACACCATATATTTT. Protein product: CASSFSGAVGGNTIYF.

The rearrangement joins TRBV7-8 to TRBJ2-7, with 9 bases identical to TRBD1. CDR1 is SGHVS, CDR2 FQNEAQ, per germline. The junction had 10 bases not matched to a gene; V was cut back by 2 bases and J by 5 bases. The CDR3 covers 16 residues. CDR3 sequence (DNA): TGTGCCAGCAGCTTAACTGGACAGGGGTTATCGGACGAGCAGTACTTC. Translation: CASSLTGQGLSDEQYF.

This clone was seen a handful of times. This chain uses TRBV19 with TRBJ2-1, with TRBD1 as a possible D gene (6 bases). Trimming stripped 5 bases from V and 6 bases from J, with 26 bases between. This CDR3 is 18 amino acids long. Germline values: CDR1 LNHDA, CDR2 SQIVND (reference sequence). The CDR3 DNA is TGTGCCAGTAGTGGCCTCTTACGGCACCCAGAAGGGGGCAATGAGCAGTTCTTC. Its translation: CASSGLLRHPEGGNEQFF. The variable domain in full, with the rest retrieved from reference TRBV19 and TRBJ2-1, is DGGITQSPKYLFRKEGQNVTLSCEQNLNHDAMYWYRQDPGQGLRLIYYSQIVNDFQKGDIAEGYSVSREKKESFPLTVTSAQKNPTAFYLCASSGLLRHPEGGNEQFFGPGTRLTVL.

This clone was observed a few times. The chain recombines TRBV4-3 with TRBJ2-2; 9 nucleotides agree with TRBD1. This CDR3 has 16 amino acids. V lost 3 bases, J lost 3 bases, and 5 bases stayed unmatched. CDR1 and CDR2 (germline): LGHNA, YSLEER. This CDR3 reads CASSQAGQGYTGELFF. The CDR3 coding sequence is TGCGCCAGCAGCCAGGCGGGACAGGGCTACACCGGGGAGCTGTTTTTT.

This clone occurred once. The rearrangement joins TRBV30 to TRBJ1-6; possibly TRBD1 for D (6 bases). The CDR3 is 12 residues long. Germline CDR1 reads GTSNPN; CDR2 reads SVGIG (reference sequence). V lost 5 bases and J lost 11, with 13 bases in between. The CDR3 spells CAWGRGGPPLHF. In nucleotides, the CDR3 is TGTGCCTGGGGGAGGGGGGGACCACCCCTCCACTTT.

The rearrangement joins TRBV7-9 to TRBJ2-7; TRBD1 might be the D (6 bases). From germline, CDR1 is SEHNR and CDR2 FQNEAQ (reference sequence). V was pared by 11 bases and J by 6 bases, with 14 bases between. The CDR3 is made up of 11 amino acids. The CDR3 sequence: CADFVGAEQYF. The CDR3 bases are TGTGCCGACTTCGTGGGGGCCGAGCAGTACTTC. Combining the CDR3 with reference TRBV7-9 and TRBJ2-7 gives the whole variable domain DTGVSQNPRHKITKRGQNVTFRCDPISEHNRLYWYRQTLGQGPEFLTYFQNEAQLEKSRLLSDRFSAERPKGSFSTLEIQRTEQGDSAMYLCADFVGAEQYFGPGTRLTVT.

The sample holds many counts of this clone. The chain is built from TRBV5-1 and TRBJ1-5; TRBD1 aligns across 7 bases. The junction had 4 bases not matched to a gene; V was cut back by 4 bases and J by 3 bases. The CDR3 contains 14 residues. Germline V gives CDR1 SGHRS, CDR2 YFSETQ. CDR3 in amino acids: CASSTTGNNQPQHF. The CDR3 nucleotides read TGCGCCAGCAGCACGACAGGGAACAATCAGCCCCAGCATTTT.

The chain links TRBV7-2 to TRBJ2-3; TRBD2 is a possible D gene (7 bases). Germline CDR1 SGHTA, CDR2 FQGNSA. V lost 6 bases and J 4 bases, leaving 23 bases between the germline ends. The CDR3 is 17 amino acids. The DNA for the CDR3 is TGTGCCAGCAGTCGGAGGGTCGGGGGGCGCCTTCCAGATACGCAGTATTTT. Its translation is CASSRRVGGRLPDTQYF.

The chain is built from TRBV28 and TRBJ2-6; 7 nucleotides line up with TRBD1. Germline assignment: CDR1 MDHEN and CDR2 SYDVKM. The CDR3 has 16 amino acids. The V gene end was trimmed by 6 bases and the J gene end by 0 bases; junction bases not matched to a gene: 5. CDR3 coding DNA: TGTGCCAGCAGAAGGGACAGCATCTCTGGGGCCAACGTCCTGACTTTC. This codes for CASRRDSISGANVLTF. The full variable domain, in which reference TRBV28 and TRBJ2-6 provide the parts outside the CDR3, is DVKVTQSSRYLVKRTGEKVFLECVQDMDHENMFWYRQDPGLGLRLIYFSYDVKMKEKGDIPEGYSVSREKKERFSLILESASTNQTSMYLCASRRDSISGANVLTFGAGSRLTVL.

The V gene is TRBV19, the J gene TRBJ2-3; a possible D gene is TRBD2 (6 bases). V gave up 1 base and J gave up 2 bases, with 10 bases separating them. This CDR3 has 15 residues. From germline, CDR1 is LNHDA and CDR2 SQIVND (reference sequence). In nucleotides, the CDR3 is TGTGCCAGTAGTATAGTTGGCGGGATCACAGATACGCAGTATTTT. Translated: CASSIVGGITDTQYF. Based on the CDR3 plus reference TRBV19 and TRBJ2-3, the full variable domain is DGGITQSPKYLFRKEGQNVTLSCEQNLNHDAMYWYRQDPGQGLRLIYYSQIVNDFQKGDIAEGYSVSREKKESFPLTVTSAQKNPTAFYLCASSIVGGITDTQYFGPGTRLTVL.

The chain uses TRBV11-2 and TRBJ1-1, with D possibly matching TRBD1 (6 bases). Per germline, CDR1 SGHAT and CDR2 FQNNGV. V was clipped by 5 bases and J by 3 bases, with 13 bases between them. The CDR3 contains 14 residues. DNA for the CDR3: TGTGCCAGCAGCGGGACAAAGTGGGACACTGAAGCTTTCTTT. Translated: CASSGTKWDTEAFF.